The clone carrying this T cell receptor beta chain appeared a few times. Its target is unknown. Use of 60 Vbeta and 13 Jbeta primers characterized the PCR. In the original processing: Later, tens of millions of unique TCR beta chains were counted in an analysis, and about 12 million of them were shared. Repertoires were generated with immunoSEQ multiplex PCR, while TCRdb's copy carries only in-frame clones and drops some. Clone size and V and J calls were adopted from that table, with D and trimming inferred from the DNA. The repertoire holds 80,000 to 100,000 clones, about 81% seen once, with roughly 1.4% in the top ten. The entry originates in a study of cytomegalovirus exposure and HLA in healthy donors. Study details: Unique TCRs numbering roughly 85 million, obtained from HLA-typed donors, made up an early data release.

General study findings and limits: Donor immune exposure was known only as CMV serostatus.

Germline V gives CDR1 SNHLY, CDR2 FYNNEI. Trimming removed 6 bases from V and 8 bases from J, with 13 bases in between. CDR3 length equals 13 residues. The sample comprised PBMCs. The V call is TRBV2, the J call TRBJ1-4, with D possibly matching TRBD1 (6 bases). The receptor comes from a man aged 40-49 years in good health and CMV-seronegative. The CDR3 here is CASSGQLGEKLFF. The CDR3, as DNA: TGTGCCAGCAGCGGACAGCTCGGAGAAAAACTGTTTTTT.